These 23 T cell receptor beta chains were sequenced from one sample in a study of Tregs in tolerant kidney transplant recipients. The method was immunoSEQ multiplex PCR; TCRdb's version includes in-frame clones alone and lacks a portion of them. The data contain about 81,000 clones, roughly nine tenths of them singletons. The nonmyeloablative bone marrow transplants came from related graft donors, with transient mixed chimerism. The sequencing here drew on CD4+ T cells from blood (PBMCs), taken 24 months after the transplant. These receptors all stem from a human patient who received a combined kidney and bone marrow transplant. The graft donor may have contributed some T cells.

In its sample, this clone was seen once. Other DNA sequences within the sample encode an identical CDR3. The J gene is TRBJ1-4, the V gene TRBV18; 7 bases align to TRBD1. The V gene end was trimmed by 3 bases and the J gene end by 5 bases; junction bases not matched to a gene: 3. Germline V gene data show CDR1 as KGHSH and CDR2 as LQKENI. The CDR3 contains 14 residues. The CDR3 loop reads CASSPDRENEKLFF. The CDR3 region has the DNA TGTGCCAGCTCACCCGACAGGGAGAATGAAAAACTGTTTTTT. The complete variable domain, with remaining parts taken from reference TRBV18 and TRBJ1-4, reads NAGVMQNPRHLVRRRGQEARLRCSPMKGHSHVYWYRQLPEEGLKFMVYLQKENIIDESGMPKERFSAEFPKEGPSILRIQQVVRGDSAAYFCASSPDRENEKLFFGSGTQLSVL.

The gene calls are TRBV6-6 and TRBJ1-5; D unresolved. Germline V gene data show CDR1 as MNHNY and CDR2 as SVGAGI (reference sequence). V was cut by 3 bases and J by 5 bases, with 8 bases left in between. There are 13 residues in the CDR3. The CDR3 is CASSYYLDQPQHF. The CDR3 coding sequence is TGTGCCAGCAGTTATTACTTGGATCAGCCCCAGCATTTT.

The chain couples TRBV18 to TRBJ1-2; TRBD1 is a possible D gene (6 bases). CDR3 length: 15 residues. CDR1 and CDR2 (germline): KGHSH, LQKENI. Trimming cost V 2 bases and J 4 bases, with 14 bases left between them. The CDR3 DNA reads as TGTGCCAGCTCACCATACAGGGACGAAACCTATGGCTACACCTTC. Its translation: CASSPYRDETYGYTF. Based on the CDR3 plus reference TRBV18 and TRBJ1-2, the full variable domain is NAGVMQNPRHLVRRRGQEARLRCSPMKGHSHVYWYRQLPEEGLKFMVYLQKENIIDESGMPKERFSAEFPKEGPSILRIQQVVRGDSAAYFCASSPYRDETYGYTFGSGTRLTVV.

The chain carries TRBV11-2 and TRBJ2-1, with 7 bases matching TRBD1. V lost 5 bases and J lost 0; bases outside the gene matches: 1. The CDR3 has 14 amino acids. CDR1 and CDR2 (germline): SGHAT, FQNNGV. The DNA for the CDR3 is TGTGCCAGCAGCCGGGACAGCTCCTACAATGAGCAGTTCTTC. Amino acid sequence: CASSRDSSYNEQFF.

This rearrangement joins TRBV7-9 to TRBJ1-4; D gene unclear. The CDR3 sequence is 12 residues long. Germline-derived CDR1 and CDR2 are SEHNR and FQNEAQ (reference sequence). V lost 5 bases, J lost 8 bases, and 9 bases lay in between. The CDR3 coding sequence is TGTGCCAGCAGCAGCTTTTTGGAAAAACTGTTTTTT. It codes for CASSSFLEKLFF.

The chain has TRBV7-8 and TRBJ2-7; the match to TRBD2 covers 7 bases. After removal of 0 bases from V and 4 bases from J, the junction contained 6 bases not matched to a gene. CDR1 and CDR2 from the germline V gene are SGHVS and FQNEAQ. CDR3 size: 15 residues. The chain's CDR3 is CASSLAREVQYEQYF. The CDR3 nucleotides read TGTGCCAGCAGCTTAGCTCGGGAGGTTCAATACGAGCAGTACTTC.

V gene TRBV5-1 combines with J gene TRBJ2-3, with a tentative D call TRBD2 (5 bases). CDR1 is SGHRS, CDR2 YFSETQ, per germline. The V end was cut by 0 bases, the J end by 6 bases, with 17 bases between. This CDR3 is 16 amino acids long. The DNA of the CDR3 is TGCGCCAGCAGCTTGGTAGCGAATATGGCTACCGATACGCAGTATTTT. This gives the protein CASSLVANMATDTQYF.

The rearrangement joins TRBV18 to TRBJ2-1; 7 nucleotides match TRBD1. V was clipped by 5 bases and J by 9 bases; unmatched bases: 10. Germline loops: CDR1 KGHSH, CDR2 LQKENI. This CDR3 is 14 amino acids long. In nucleotides, the CDR3 is TGTGCCAGCTCATCAGGGTTTACAGGGGCTGAGCAGTTCTTC. This gives the protein CASSSGFTGAEQFF.

The genes are TRBV11-2 and TRBJ1-6; possible D gene TRBD1, 5 bases. CDR1 SGHAT and CDR2 FQNNGV come from the germline V gene. V was shortened by 1 base and J by 7 bases, with 11 bases between the two germline ends. The CDR3 has 15 amino acids. The CDR3: CASSLAGQGNSPLHF. The CDR3 region has the DNA TGTGCCAGCAGCTTAGCTGGCCAGGGAAATTCACCCCTCCACTTT.

The rearrangement links TRBV9 to TRBJ2-5, with 7 bases fitting TRBD2. This CDR3 is built from 15 residues. V dropped 4 bases and J dropped 3; count of bases not matched to a gene: 9. The V gene's germline CDR1 is SGDLS and CDR2 YYNGEE. The CDR3 DNA is TGTGCCAGCAGCAGGAGGTGGGGGGGGGAAGAGACCCAGTACTTC. Translating gives CASSRRWGGEETQYF. Looking up the rest from reference TRBV9 and TRBJ2-5 gives the full variable domain: DSGVTQTPKHLITATGQRVTLRCSPRSGDLSVYWYQQSLDQGLQFLIQYYNGEERAKGNILERFSAQQFPDLHSELNLSSLELGDSALYFCASSRRWGGEETQYFGPGTRLLVL.

The rearrangement joins TRBV7-3 to TRBJ2-3; D gene uncertain. The CDR3 runs to 13 residues. Germline CDR1 SGHTA, CDR2 FQGTGA. Trimming removed 5 bases from V and 2 bases from J, with 8 bases in between. The CDR3 nucleotides read TGTGCCAGCAGCCTCCAGGCCACAGATACGCAGTATTTT. As protein: CASSLQATDTQYF. The entire variable domain, with the rest obtained from reference TRBV7-3 and TRBJ2-3, is as follows: GAGVSQTPSNKVTEKGKYVELRCDPISGHTALYWYRQSLGQGPEFLIYFQGTGAADDSGLPNDRFFAVRPEGSVSTLKIQRTERGDSAVYLCASSLQATDTQYFGPGTRLTVL.

This chain uses TRBV28 with TRBJ2-2, with 11 bases fitting TRBD2. V lost 6 bases and J lost 5; bases outside the gene matches: 5. CDR3 length: 15 residues. CDR1 and CDR2 (germline): MDHEN, SYDVKM. The CDR3 protein is CASRIAGGPTGELFF. The DNA for the CDR3 is TGTGCCAGCAGAATAGCGGGGGGGCCAACCGGGGAGCTGTTTTTT.

The CDR3 is CASSVGIGAPLNEQFF. CDR3 in DNA: TGTGCCAGCAGCGTAGGAATAGGGGCCCCCTTAAATGAGCAGTTCTTC. The rearrangement uses TRBV9 and TRBJ2-1; D perhaps matches TRBD1 (5 bases). The CDR3 extends over 16 amino acids. V lost 0 bases and J lost 7, with 17 bases in between. The germline gives CDR1 SGDLS, CDR2 YYNGEE.

V usage is TRBV11-1 and J usage is TRBJ2-3; 12 bases are shared with TRBD2. The junction had 8 bases not matched to a gene; V was cut back by 5 bases and J by 5 bases. The length of the CDR3 is 16 residues. Germline-derived CDR1 and CDR2 are SGHAT and FQDESV (reference sequence). DNA for the CDR3: TGTGCCAGCAGCCACCGACTAGCGGGAGTTGTAGATACGCAGTATTTT. It yields the protein CASSHRLAGVVDTQYF.

The chain carries TRBV2 and TRBJ1-4, with TRBD1 matching over 7 bases. The CDR3 spans 15 residues. Per the germline V gene, CDR1 is SNHLY and CDR2 is FYNNEI. The V gene end was trimmed by 1 base and the J gene end by 4 bases; junction bases not matched to a gene: 3. In DNA, the CDR3 is TGTGCCAGCAGTGAAGTGGGGACAGATAATGAAAAACTGTTTTTT. The encoded protein is CASSEVGTDNEKLFF.

The J gene is TRBJ1-4, the V gene TRBV9, with TRBD1 as a possible D gene (5 bases). The CDR3 has 15 residues. Germline V CDR1 and CDR2: SGDLS, YYNGEE. The ends were cut back, 3 bases at V and 4 bases at J, with 13 bases in the middle. This chain's CDR3 is CASSAAGQVNEKLFF. CDR3 DNA: TGTGCCAGCAGCGCGGCGGGGCAGGTTAATGAAAAACTGTTTTTT.

This chain links TRBV7-9 with TRBJ2-6, with 7 bases fitting TRBD2. V dropped 7 bases and J dropped 4; count of bases not matched to a gene: 4. Per the germline V gene, CDR1 is SEHNR and CDR2 is FQNEAQ (reference sequence). The CDR3 has 14 residues. Here the CDR3 reads CASIFGRGANVLTF. The CDR3 bases are TGTGCCAGCATCTTCGGGAGGGGGGCCAACGTCCTGACTTTC.

J is TRBJ1-4 and V is TRBV4-2, with TRBD1 identical over 7 bases. This CDR3 has 16 amino acids. Germline V gene data show CDR1 as LGHNA and CDR2 as YNFKEQ. J was trimmed by 6 bases and V by 3 bases; bases with no gene match: 10. The CDR3 reads CASSQGWTGPDEKLFF. For the CDR3, the DNA is TGTGCCAGCAGCCAGGGCTGGACAGGTCCGGATGAAAAACTGTTTTTT.

The chain combines TRBV15 with TRBJ2-2, with unresolved D. Germline V gene data show CDR1 as LNHNV and CDR2 as YYDKDF (reference sequence). The CDR3 is 12 residues long. Trimming pared 1 base from V and 5 bases from J, leaving 2 bases between. CDR3 sequence reads: CATSRATGELFF. CDR3 bases: TGTGCCACCAGCAGAGCAACCGGGGAGCTGTTTTTT.

The chain couples TRBV5-6 to TRBJ2-1; 8 nucleotides align to TRBD2. The J segment lost 9 bases and the V segment lost 6 bases, leaving 14 bases of the junction unmatched. The CDR3 runs 15 residues. Germline CDR1 and CDR2: SGHDT and YYEEEE. This CDR3 is CASKPSPGGHVEQFF. DNA for the CDR3: TGTGCCAGCAAACCGTCCCCGGGGGGGCACGTTGAGCAGTTCTTC.

This rearrangement joins TRBV14 to TRBJ2-1; TRBD2 matches 12 bases. CDR1 and CDR2 (germline): SGHDN, FVKESK. V lost 3 bases to trimming and J lost 1 base; unmatched junction nucleotides: 7. The CDR3 runs 18 residues. The CDR3 is CASSQGLAGGRSYNEQFF. For the CDR3, the DNA is TGTGCCAGCAGCCAGGGCCTAGCGGGGGGGCGTTCCTACAATGAGCAGTTCTTC.

This clone was observed a single time. V usage is TRBV9 and J usage is TRBJ2-2, with 7 bases lining up with TRBD2. Germline V gene sequence: CDR1 SGDLS, CDR2 YYNGEE. V lost 4 bases, J lost 3 bases, and 12 bases stayed unmatched. This CDR3 is built from 17 residues. CDR3 in DNA: TGTGCCAGCAGCCCAGTGGTGGGGGGGGTTTACACCGGGGAGCTGTTTTTT. The encoded protein is CASSPVVGGVYTGELFF.

This clone came up once. CDR3 nucleotide sequence: TGCGCCAGCAGCCAACGGCAGGGTAGTTGGTACGAGCAGTACTTC. The encoded protein is CASSQRQGSWYEQYF. V gene TRBV4-1 combines with J gene TRBJ2-7; D is perhaps TRBD1 (5 bases). The CDR3 spans 15 residues. Germline assignment: CDR1 MGHRA and CDR2 YSYEKL. V was clipped by 2 bases and J by 4 bases, with 15 bases between them.